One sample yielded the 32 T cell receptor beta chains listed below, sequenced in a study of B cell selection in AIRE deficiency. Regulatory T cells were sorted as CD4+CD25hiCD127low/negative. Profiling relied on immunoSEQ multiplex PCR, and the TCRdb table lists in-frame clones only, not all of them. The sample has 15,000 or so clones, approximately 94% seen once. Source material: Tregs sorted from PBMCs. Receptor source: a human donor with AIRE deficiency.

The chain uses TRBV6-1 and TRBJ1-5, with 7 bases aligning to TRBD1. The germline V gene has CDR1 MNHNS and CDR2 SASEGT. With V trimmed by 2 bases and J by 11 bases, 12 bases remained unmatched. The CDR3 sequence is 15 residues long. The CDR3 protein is CASSELDRTIAAQHF. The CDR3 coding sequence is TGTGCCAGCAGTGAATTGGACAGGACCATAGCGGCCCAGCATTTT.

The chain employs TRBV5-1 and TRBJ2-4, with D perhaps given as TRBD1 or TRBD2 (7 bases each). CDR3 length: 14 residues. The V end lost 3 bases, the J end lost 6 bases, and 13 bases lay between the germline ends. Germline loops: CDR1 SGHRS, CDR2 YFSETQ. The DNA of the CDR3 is TGCGCCAGCAGCTCCTCAGGGGGGGGAAACATTCAGTACTTC. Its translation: CASSSSGGGNIQYF.

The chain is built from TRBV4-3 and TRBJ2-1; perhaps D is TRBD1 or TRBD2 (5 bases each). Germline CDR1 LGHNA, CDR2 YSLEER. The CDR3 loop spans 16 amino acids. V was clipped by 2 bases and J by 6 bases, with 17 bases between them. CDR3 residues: CASSQNPEQRGNEQFF. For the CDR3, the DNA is TGCGCCAGCAGCCAAAACCCGGAACAGAGGGGCAATGAGCAGTTCTTC.

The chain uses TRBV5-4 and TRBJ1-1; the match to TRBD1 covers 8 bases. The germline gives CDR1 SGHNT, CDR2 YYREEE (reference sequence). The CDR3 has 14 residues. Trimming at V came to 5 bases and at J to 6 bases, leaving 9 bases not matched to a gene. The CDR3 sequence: CASRRDRGTPEAFF. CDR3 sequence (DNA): TGTGCCAGCAGGCGAGACAGGGGTACTCCTGAAGCTTTCTTT.

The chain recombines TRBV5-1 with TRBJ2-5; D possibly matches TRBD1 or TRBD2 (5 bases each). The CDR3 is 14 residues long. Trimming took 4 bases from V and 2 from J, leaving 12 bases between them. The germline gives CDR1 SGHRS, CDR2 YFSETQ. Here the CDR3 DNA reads TGCGCCAGCAGCGTAAGGGGAGTTCAAGAGACCCAGTACTTC. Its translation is CASSVRGVQETQYF.

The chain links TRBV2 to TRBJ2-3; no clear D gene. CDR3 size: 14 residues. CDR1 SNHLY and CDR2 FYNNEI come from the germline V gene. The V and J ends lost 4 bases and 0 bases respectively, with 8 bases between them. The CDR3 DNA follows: TGTGCCAGCAGTGGGCACCAGAGCACAGATACGCAGTATTTT. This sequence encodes CASSGHQSTDTQYF.

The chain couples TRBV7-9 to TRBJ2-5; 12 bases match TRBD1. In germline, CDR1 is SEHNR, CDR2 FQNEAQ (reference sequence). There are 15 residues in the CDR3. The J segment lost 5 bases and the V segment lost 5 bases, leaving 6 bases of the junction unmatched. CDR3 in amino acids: CASSAGTGGGETQYF. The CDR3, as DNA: TGTGCCAGCAGCGCAGGGACAGGGGGCGGCGAGACCCAGTACTTC.

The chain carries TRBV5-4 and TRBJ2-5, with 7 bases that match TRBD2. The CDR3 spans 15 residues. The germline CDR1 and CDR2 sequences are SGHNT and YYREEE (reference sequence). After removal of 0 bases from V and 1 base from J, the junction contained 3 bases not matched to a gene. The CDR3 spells CASSLGLALQETQYF. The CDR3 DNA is TGTGCCAGCAGCTTGGGACTAGCTCTCCAAGAGACCCAGTACTTC.

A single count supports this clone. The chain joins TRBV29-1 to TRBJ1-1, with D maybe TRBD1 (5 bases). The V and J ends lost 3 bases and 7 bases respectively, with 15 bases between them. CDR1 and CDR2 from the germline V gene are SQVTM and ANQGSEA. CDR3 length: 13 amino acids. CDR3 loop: CSVERAGRIEAFF. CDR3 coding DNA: TGCAGCGTTGAGAGGGCAGGGAGGATTGAAGCTTTCTTT.

DNA of the CDR3: TGTGCCAGCAGCTTCGGGACTAGCGGGAAAGGTTACGGCAAGACCCAGTACTTC. Amino acid sequence: CASSFGTSGKGYGKTQYF. The chain combines TRBV4-2 with TRBJ2-5; 13 nucleotides match TRBD2. The CDR3 consists of 18 residues. Losses at the gene ends were 5 bases for V and 6 bases for J; bases not matched to a gene: 15. Looked up from germline, CDR1 is LGHNA and CDR2 is YNFKEQ.

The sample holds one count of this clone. The CDR3 protein is CASSLVVGGKNIQYF. The CDR3 coding sequence is TGTGCCAGCAGCTTAGTGGTAGGGGGCAAAAACATTCAGTACTTC. The chain uses TRBV7-2 and TRBJ2-4; TRBD1 is a possible D gene (6 bases). Trimming removed 1 base from V and 3 bases from J, with 10 bases in between. CDR3 size: 15 residues. Germline V gene sequence: CDR1 SGHTA, CDR2 FQGNSA.

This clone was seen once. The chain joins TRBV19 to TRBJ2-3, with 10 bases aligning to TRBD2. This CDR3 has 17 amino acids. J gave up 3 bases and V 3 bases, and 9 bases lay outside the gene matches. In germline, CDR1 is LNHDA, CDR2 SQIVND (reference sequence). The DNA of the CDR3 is TGTGCCAGTAGTATGGGCTTGACTAGCGGGCGGACAGATACGCAGTATTTT. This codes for CASSMGLTSGRTDTQYF.

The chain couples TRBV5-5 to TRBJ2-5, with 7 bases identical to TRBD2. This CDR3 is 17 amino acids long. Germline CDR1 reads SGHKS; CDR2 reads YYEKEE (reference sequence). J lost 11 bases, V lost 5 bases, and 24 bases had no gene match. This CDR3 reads CASSQLSTTRVAGQQYF. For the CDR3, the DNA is TGTGCCAGCAGTCAACTTTCGACGACCAGGGTAGCGGGCCAGCAGTACTTC.

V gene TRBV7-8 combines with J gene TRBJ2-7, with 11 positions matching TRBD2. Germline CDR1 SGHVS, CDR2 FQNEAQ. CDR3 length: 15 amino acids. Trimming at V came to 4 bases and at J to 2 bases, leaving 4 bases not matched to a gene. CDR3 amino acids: CASSSLAGGAYEQYF. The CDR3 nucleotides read TGTGCCAGCAGCTCCCTAGCGGGAGGTGCCTACGAGCAGTACTTC.

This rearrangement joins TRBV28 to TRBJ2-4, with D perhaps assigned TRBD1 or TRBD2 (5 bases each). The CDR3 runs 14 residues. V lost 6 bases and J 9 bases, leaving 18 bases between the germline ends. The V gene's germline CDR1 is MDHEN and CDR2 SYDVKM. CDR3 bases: TGTGCCAGCAGCACGGAGGTTGCCCAGGGCATTCAGTACTTC. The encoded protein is CASSTEVAQGIQYF. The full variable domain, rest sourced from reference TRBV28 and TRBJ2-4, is DVKVTQSSRYLVKRTGEKVFLECVQDMDHENMFWYRQDPGLGLRLIYFSYDVKMKEKGDIPEGYSVSREKKERFSLILESASTNQTSMYLCASSTEVAQGIQYFGAGTRLSVL.

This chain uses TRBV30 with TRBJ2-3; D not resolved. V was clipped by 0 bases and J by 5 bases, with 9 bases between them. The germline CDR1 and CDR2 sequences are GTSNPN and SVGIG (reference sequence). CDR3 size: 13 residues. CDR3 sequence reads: CAWSVNGRDTQYF. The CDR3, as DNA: TGTGCCTGGAGTGTAAACGGCCGAGATACGCAGTATTTT.

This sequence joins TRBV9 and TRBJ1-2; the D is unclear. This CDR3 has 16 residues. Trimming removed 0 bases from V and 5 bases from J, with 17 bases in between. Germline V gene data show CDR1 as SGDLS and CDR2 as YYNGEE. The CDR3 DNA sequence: TGTGCCAGCAGCGTAGGTGCAAGGATCCATACTTATGGCTACACCTTC. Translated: CASSVGARIHTYGYTF.

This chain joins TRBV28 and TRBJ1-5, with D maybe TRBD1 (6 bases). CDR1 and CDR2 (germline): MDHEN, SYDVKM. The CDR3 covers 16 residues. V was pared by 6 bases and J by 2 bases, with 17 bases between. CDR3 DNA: TGTGCCAGCAGATCACAGGCGGGGGGGCGCAATCAGCCCCAGCATTTT. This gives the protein CASRSQAGGRNQPQHF.

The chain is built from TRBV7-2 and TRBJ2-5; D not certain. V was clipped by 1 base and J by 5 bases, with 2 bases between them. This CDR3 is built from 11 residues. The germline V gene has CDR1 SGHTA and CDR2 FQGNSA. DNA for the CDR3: TGTGCCAGCAGCTTAGTGGAGACCCAGTACTTC. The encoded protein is CASSLVETQYF.

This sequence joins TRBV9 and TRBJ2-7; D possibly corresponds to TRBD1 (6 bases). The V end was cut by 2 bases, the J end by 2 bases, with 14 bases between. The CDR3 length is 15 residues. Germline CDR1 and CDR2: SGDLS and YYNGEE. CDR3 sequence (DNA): TGTGCCAGCAGCGTCTCCGTTCAGGGGACCTACGAGCAGTACTTC. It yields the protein CASSVSVQGTYEQYF.

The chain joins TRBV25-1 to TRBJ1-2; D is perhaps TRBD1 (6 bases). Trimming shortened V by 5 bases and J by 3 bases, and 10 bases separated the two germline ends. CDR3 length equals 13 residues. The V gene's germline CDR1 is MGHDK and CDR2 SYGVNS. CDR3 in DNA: TGTGCCAGCAGTTGGGGGGGCGACTATGGCTACACCTTC. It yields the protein CASSWGGDYGYTF.

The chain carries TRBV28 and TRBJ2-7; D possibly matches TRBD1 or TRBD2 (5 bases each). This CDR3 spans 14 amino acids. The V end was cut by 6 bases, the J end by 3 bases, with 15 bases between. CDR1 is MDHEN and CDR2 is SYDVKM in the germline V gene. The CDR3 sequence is CASSLPGTSYEQYF. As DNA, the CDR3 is TGTGCCAGCAGCTTACCCGGGACCAGCTACGAGCAGTACTTC. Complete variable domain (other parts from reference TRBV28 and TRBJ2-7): DVKVTQSSRYLVKRTGEKVFLECVQDMDHENMFWYRQDPGLGLRLIYFSYDVKMKEKGDIPEGYSVSREKKERFSLILESASTNQTSMYLCASSLPGTSYEQYFGPGTRLTVT.

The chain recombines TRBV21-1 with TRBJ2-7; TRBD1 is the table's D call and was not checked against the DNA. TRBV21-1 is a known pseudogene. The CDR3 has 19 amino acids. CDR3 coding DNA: TGTGCCAGCAGCAAAATCGAGGTTGCTGGGACCCGGGACAGGTACGAGCAGTACTTC. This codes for CASSKIEVAGTRDRYEQYF.

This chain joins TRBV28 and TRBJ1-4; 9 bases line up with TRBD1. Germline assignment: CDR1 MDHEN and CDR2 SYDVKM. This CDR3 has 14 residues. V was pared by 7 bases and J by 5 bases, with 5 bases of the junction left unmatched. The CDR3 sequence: CASTLTGGNEKLFF. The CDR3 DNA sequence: TGTGCCAGCACCCTGACAGGGGGAAATGAAAAACTGTTTTTT.

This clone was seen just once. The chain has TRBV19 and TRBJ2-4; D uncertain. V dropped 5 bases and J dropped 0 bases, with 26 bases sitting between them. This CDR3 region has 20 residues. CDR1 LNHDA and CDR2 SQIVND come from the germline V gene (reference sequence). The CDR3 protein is CASSPRRHRFPILAKNIQYF. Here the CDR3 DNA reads TGTGCCAGTAGTCCCCGACGGCACCGCTTTCCTATTCTAGCCAAAAACATTCAGTACTTC.

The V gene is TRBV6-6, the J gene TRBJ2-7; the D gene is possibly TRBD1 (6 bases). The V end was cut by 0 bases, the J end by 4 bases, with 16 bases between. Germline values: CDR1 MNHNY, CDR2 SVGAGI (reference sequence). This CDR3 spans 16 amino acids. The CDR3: CASSYSLTGRGYEQYF. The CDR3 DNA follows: TGTGCCAGCAGTTACTCGTTAACAGGGCGCGGGTACGAGCAGTACTTC.

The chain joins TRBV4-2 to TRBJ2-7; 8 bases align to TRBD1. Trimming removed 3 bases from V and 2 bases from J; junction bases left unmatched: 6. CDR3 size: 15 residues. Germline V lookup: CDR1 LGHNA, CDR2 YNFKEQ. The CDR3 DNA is TGTGCCAGCAGCCAGACCGGGACAGGAGCCTACGAGCAGTACTTC. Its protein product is CASSQTGTGAYEQYF.

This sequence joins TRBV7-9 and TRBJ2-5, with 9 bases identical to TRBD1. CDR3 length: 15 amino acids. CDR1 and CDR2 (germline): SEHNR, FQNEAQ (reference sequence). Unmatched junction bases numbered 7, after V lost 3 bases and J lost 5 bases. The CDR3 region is CASSLGTGWKETQYF. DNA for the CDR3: TGTGCCAGCAGCTTGGGGACAGGGTGGAAGGAGACCCAGTACTTC.

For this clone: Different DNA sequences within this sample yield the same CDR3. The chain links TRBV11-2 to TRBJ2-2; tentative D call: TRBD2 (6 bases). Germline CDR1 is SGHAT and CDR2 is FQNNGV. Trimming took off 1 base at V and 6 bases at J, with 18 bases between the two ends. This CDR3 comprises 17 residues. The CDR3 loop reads CASSLVGREWTPGELFF. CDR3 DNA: TGTGCCAGCAGCTTAGTGGGTCGGGAGTGGACCCCCGGGGAGCTGTTTTTT.

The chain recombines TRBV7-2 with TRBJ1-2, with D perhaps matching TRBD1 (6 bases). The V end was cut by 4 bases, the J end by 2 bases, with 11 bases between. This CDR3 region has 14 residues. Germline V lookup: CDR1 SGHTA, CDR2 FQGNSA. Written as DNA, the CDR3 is TGTGCCAGCAGCTGGGGGGCGAGCAACTATGGCTACACCTTC. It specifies CASSWGASNYGYTF.

The CDR3 sequence is CASSYLLTLDPYEQYF. DNA of the CDR3: TGTGCCAGCAGTTACCTCCTCACCCTCGACCCCTACGAGCAGTACTTC. The chain joins TRBV27 to TRBJ2-7; D unclear. CDR3 size: 16 residues. Between the trimmed V and J ends, which lost 4 bases and 2 bases, there was a span of 18 bases. CDR1 and CDR2 (germline): MNHEY, SMNVEV (reference sequence).

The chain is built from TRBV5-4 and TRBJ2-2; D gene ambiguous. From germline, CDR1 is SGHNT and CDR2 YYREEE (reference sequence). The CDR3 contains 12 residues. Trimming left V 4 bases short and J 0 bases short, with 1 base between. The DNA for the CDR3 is TGTGCCAGCAGCACGAACACCGGGGAGCTGTTTTTT. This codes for CASSTNTGELFF.